This T cell receptor (beta chain) appears in the sequencing data of a study of shared clonotypes between healthy human individuals. The CDR3 is made up of 15 amino acids. J was trimmed by 2 bases and V by 5 bases; bases with no gene match: 5. Germline values: CDR1 LNHDA, CDR2 SQIVND (reference sequence). Here immunoSEQ multiplex PCR was the method, and the copy in TCRdb shows in-frame clones only, minus some. The repertoire holds roughly 650,000 clones, with roughly 97% as singletons. Material: naive CD4+ T cells sorted from blood. Subset noted: CD45RA+ positively selected. The sequence was collected from a woman in her twenties or thirties in good health. The chain links TRBV19 to TRBJ1-4, with 7 bases identical to TRBD1. The CDR3 spells CASSYPGQTNEKLFF. The CDR3 DNA reads as TGTGCCAGTAGTTACCCGGGACAGACTAATGAAAAACTGTTTTTT.